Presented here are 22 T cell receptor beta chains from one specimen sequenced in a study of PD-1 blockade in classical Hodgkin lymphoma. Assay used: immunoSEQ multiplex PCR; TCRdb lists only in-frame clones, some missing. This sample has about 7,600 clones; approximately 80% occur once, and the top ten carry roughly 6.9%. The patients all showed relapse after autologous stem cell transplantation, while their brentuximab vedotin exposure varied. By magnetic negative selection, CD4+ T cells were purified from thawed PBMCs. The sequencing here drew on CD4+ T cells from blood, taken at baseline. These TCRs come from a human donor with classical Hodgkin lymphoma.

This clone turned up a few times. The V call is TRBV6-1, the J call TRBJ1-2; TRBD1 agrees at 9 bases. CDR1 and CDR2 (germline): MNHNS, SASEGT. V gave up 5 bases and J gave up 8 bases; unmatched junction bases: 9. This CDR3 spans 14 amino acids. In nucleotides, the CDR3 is TGTGCCAGCAGTAGACCTCCGGGACAGGGAGGCTACACCTTC. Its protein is CASSRPPGQGGYTF.

This CDR3 reads CASGLGQISTDTQYF. The CDR3, as DNA: TGTGCTAGTGGTTTGGGGCAAATAAGCACAGATACGCAGTATTTT. The rearrangement joins TRBV12-5 to TRBJ2-3; no definite D call. Deletions cut 1 base from V and 0 bases from J, with 8 bases between. The CDR3 has 15 residues. Germline V gene sequence: CDR1 LGHNT, CDR2 FRNRAP.

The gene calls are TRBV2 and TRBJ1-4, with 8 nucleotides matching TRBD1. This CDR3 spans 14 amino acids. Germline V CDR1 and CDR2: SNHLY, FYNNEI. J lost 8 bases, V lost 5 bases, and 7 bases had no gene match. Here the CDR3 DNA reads TGTGCCAGCAGTACCCAGGGGGCATCCGAAAAACTGTTTTTT. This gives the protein CASSTQGASEKLFF.

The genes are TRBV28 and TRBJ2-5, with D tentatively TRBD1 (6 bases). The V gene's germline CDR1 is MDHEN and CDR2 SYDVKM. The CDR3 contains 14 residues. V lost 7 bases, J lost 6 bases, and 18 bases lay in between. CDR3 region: CASIAEGRGKTQYF. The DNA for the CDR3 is TGTGCCAGCATTGCAGAGGGCAGGGGAAAGACCCAGTACTTC.

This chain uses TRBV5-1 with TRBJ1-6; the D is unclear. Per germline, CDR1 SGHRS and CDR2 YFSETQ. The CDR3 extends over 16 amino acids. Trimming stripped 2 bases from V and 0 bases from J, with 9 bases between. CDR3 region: CASSFGDSSYNSPLHF. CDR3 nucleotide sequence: TGCGCCAGCAGCTTCGGGGATTCCTCCTATAATTCACCCCTCCACTTT.

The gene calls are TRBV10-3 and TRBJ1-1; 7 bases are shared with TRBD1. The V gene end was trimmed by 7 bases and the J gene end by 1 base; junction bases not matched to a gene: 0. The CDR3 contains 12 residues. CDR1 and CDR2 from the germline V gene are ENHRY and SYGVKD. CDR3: CAIKGANTEAFF. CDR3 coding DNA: TGTGCCATCAAGGGGGCGAACACTGAAGCTTTCTTT.

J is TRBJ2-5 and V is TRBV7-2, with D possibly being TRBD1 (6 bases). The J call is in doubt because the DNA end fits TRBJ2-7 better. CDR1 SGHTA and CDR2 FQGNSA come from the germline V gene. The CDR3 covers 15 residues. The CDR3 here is CASSQVTTGRHEQYF. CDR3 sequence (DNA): TGTGCCAGCAGCCAAGTTACAACAGGGCGTCACGAGCAGTACTTC.

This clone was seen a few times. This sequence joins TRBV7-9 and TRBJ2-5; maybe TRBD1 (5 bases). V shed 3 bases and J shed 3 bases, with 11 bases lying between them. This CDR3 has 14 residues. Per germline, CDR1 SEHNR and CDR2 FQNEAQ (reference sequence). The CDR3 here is CASSLGRVEETQYF. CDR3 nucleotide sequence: TGTGCCAGCAGCTTGGGCAGGGTGGAAGAGACCCAGTACTTC.

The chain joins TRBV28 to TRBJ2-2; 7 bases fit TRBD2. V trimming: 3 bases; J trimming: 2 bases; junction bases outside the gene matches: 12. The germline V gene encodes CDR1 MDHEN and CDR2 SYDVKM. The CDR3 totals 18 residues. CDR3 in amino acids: CASSFLPLTSSNTGELFF. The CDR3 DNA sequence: TGTGCCAGCAGTTTCCTACCCCTGACTAGCTCTAACACCGGGGAGCTGTTTTTT.

The CDR3 region is CASSQPGTRYYF. CDR3 in DNA: TGTGCCAGCAGCCAACCCGGGACCCGGTACTACTTC. J is TRBJ2-7 and V is TRBV5-4; the D gene could be TRBD1 or TRBD2 (5 bases each). The V end lost 4 bases, the J end lost 13 bases, and 18 bases lay between the germline ends. Germline V gene sequence: CDR1 SGHNT, CDR2 YYREEE (reference sequence). This CDR3 region has 12 residues.

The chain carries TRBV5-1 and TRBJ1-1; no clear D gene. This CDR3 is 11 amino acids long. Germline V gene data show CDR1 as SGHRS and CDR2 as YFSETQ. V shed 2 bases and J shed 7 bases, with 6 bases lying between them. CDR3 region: CASSFAGEAFF. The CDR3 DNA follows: TGCGCCAGCAGCTTTGCCGGTGAAGCTTTCTTT.

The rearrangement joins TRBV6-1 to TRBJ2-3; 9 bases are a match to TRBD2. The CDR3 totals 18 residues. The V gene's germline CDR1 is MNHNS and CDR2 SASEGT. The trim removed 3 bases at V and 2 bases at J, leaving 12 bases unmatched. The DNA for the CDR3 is TGTGCCAGCAGTGACGCGATTTTGGCGGGGGGGGTCACAGATACGCAGTATTTT. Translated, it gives CASSDAILAGGVTDTQYF.

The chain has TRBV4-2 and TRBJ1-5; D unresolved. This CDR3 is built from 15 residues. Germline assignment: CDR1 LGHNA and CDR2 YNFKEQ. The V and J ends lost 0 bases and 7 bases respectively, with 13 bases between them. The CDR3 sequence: CASSQDWAVVQPQHF. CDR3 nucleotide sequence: TGTGCCAGCAGCCAAGATTGGGCAGTTGTGCAGCCCCAGCATTTT.

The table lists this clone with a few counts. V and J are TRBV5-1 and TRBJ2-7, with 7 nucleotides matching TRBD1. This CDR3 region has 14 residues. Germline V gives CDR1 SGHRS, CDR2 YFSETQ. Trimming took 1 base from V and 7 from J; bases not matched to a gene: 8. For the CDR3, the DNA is TGCGCCAGCAGCTTGACAGGGGTTGGCGGAGAGCAGTACTTC. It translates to CASSLTGVGGEQYF.

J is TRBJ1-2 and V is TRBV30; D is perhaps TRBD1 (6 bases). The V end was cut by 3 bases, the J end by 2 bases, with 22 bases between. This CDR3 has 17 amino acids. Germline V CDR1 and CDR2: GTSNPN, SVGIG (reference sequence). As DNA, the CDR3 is TGTGCCTGGAGGGAAATGATGGGACAAAACGGGAACTATGGCTACACCTTC. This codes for CAWREMMGQNGNYGYTF.

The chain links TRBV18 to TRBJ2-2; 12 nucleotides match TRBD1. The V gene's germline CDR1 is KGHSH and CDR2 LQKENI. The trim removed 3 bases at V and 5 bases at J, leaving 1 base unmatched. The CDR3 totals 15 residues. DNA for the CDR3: TGTGCCAGCTCACCGGGACAGGGGGCGACCGGGGAGCTGTTTTTT. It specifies CASSPGQGATGELFF.

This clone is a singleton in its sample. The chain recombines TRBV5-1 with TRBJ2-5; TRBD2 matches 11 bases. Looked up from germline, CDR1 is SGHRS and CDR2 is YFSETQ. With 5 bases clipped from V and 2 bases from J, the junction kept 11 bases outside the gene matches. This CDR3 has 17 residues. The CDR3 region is CASRLLAGGVWQETQYF. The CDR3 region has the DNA TGCGCCAGCAGATTGCTAGCGGGAGGAGTATGGCAAGAGACCCAGTACTTC. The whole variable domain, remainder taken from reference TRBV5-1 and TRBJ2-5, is KAGVTQTPRYLIKTRGQQVTLSCSPISGHRSVSWYQQTPGQGLQFLFEYFSETQRNKGNFPGRFSGRQFSNSRSEMNVSTLELGDSALYLCASRLLAGGVWQETQYFGPGTRLLVL.

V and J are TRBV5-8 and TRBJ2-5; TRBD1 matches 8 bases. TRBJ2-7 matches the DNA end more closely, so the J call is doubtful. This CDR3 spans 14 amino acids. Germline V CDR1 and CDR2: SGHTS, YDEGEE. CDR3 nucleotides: TGTGCCAGCAGCTTGGGGACAGGGTTACACGAGCAGTACTTC. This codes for CASSLGTGLHEQYF.

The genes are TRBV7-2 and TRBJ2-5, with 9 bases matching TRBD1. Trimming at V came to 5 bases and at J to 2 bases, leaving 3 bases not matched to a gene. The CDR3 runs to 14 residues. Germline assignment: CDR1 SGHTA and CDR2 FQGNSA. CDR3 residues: CASSIQGAQETQYF. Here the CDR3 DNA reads TGTGCCAGCAGCATACAGGGGGCTCAAGAGACCCAGTACTTC. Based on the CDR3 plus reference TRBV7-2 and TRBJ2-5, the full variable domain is GAGVSQSPSNKVTEKGKDVELRCDPISGHTALYWYRQSLGQGLEFLIYFQGNSAPDKSGLPSDRFSAERTGGSVSTLTIQRTQQEDSAVYLCASSIQGAQETQYFGPGTRLLVL.

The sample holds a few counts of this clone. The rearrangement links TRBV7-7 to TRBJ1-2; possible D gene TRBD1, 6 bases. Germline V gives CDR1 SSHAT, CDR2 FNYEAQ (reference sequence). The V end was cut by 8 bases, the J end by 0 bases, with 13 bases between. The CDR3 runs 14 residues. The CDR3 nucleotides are TGTGCCAGCGGACGACAGGCCCCTAACTATGGCTACACCTTC. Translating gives CASGRQAPNYGYTF. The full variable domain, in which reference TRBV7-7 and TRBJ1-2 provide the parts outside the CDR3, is GAGVSQSPRYKVTKRGQDVTLRCDPISSHATLYWYQQALGQGPEFLTYFNYEAQPDKSGLPSDRFSAERPEGSISTLTIQRTEQRDSAMYRCASGRQAPNYGYTFGSGTRLTVV.

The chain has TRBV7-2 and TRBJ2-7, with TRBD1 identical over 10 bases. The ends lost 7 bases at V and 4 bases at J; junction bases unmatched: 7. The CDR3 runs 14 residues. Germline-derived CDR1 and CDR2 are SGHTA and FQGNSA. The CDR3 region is CASKWDRGSYEQYF. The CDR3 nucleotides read TGTGCCAGCAAATGGGACAGGGGATCGTACGAGCAGTACTTC.

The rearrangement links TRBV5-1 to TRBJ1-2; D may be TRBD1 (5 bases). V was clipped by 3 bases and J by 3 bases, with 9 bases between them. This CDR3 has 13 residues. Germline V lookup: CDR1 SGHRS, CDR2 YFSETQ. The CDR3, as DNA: TGCGCCAGCAGCTCGGGACGGTACTATGGCTACACCTTC. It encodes CASSSGRYYGYTF.